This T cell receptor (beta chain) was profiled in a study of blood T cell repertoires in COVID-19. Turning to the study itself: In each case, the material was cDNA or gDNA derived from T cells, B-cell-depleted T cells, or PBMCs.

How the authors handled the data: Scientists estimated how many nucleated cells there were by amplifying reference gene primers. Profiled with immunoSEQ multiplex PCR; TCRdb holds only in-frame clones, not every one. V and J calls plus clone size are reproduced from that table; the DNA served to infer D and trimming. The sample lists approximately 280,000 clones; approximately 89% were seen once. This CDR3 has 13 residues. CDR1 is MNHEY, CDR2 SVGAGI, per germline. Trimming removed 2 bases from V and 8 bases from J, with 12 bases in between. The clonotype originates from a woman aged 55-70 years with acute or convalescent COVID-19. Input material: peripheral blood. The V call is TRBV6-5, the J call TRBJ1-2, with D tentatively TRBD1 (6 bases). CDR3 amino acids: CASSYDGQGGYTF. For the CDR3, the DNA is TGTGCCAGCAGTTACGACGGTCAGGGGGGCTACACCTTC.